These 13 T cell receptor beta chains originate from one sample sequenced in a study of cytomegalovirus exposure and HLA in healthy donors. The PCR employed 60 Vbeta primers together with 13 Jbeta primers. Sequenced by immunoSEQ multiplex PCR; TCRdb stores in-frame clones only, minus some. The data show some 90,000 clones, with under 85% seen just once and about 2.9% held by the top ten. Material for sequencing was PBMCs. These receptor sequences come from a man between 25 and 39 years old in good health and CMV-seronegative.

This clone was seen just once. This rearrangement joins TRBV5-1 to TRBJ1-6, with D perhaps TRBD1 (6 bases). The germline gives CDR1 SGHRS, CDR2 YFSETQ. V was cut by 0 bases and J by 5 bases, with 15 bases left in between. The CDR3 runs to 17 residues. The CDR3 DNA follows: TGCGCCAGCAGCTTGGTAGGGGGGGGATTGGATAATTCACCCCTCCACTTT. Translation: CASSLVGGGLDNSPLHF.

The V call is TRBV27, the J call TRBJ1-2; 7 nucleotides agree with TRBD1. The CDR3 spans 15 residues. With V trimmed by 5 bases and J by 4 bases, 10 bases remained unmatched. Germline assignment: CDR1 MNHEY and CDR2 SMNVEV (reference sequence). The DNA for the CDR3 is TGTGCCAGCAGTCCCCAGACAGGGTATAGCTATGGCTACACCTTC. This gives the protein CASSPQTGYSYGYTF.

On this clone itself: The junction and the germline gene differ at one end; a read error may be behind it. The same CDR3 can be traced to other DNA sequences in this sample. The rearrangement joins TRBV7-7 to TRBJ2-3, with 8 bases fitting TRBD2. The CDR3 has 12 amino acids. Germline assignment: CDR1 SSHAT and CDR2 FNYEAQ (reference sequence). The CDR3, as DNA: TGTGCTAGCAGCCCTAGCGGGGATACGCAGTATTTT. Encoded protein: CASSPSGDTQYF. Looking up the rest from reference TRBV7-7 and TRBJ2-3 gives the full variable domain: GAGVSQSPRYKVTKRGQDVTLRCDPISSHATLYWYQQALGQGPEFLTYFNYEAQPDKSGLPSDRFSAERPEGSISTLTIQRTEQRDSAMYRCASSPSGDTQYFGPGTRLTVL.

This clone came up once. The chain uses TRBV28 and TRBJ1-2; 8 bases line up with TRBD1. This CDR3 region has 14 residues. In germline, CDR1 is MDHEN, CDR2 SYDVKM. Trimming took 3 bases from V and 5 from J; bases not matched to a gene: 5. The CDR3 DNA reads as TGTGCCAGCAGTTTCCCGGGACAGGCTTATGGCTACACCTTC. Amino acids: CASSFPGQAYGYTF.

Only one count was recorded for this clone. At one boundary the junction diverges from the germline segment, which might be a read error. The CDR3 protein is CASSSTGLPQETQYF. CDR3 bases: TGTGCTAGCAGCTCCACGGGACTACCCCAAGAGACCCAGTACTTC. The chain employs TRBV7-7 and TRBJ2-5; 7 nucleotides match TRBD2. CDR1 and CDR2 from the germline V gene are SSHAT and FNYEAQ (reference sequence). The CDR3 consists of 15 residues.

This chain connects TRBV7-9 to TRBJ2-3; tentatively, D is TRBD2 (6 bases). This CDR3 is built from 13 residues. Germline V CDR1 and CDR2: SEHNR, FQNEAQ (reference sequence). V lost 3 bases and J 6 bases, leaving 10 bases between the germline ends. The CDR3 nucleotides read TGTGCCAGCAGCTTCGGAGGGAGGGATACGCAGTATTTT. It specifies CASSFGGRDTQYF.

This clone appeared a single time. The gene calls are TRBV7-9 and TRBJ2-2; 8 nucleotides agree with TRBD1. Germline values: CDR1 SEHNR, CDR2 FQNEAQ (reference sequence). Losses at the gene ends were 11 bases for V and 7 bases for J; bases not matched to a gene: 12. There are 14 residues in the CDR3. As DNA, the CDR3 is TGTGCCTCGGGGTCGAACAGGGGGATCGGGGAGCTGTTTTTT. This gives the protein CASGSNRGIGELFF.

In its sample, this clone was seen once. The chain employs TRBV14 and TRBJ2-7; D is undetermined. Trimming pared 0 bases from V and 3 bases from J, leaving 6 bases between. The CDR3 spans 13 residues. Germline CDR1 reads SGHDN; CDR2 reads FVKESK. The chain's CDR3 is CASSQDSNYEQYF. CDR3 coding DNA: TGTGCCAGCAGCCAAGATTCCAACTACGAGCAGTACTTC.

CDR3 in DNA: TGCGCCAGCAACAGGGTCTACGAGCAGTACTTC. Its protein product is CASNRVYEQYF. The chain is built from TRBV23-1 and TRBJ2-7, with D possibly matching TRBD1 (6 bases). TRBV23-1 is labeled an ORF, and its function is uncertain. The V end lost 7 bases, the J end lost 3 bases, and 7 bases lay between the germline ends. This CDR3 is 11 amino acids long.

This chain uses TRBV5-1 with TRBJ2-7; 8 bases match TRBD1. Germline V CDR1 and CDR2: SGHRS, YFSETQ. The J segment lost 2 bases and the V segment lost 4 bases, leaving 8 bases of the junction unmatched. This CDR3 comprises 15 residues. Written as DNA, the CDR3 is TGCGCCAGCAGCCCTAGACAGGGGACACCCTACGAGCAGTACTTC. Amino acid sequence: CASSPRQGTPYEQYF.

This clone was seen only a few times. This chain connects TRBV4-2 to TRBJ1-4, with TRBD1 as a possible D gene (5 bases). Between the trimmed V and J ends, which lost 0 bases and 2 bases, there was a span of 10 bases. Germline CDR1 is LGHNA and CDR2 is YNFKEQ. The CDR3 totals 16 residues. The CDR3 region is CASSQDGGGTNEKLFF. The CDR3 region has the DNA TGTGCCAGCAGCCAAGATGGCGGGGGGACTAATGAAAAACTGTTTTTT.

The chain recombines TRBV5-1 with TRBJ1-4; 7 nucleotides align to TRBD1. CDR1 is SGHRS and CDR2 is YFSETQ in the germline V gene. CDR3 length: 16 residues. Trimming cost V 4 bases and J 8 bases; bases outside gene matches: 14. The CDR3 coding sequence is TGCGCCAGCAGCATCTCCCTGGGTCAGGGGGAGGAAAAACTGTTTTTT. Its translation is CASSISLGQGEEKLFF.

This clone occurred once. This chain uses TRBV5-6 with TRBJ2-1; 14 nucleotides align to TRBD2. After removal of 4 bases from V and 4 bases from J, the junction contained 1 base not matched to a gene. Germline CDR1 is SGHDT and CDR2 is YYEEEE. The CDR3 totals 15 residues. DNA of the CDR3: TGTGCCAGCAGCCGGACTAGCGGGGGGTACAATGAGCAGTTCTTC. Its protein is CASSRTSGGYNEQFF.